This is a list of T cell receptor beta chains from one sample in a study of blood T cells in healthy people across ages. TCRdb re-called the 5' RACE reads with MiXCR, one entry per CDR3 protein. The sample has a few hundred thousand distinct CDR3 sequences; approximately 47% are singletons. The specimen was blood. These receptors were obtained from a man aged 55-75 years in good health. Both conserved end residues are part of each CDR3. The order of the fields is clone size, D gene, V gene, J gene, CDR3 protein, CDR3 DNA. A D gene is named only where the DNA matches it firmly. The listing skips clone size in some rows; elsewhere it reads once, few, many or a size class.

>-|-|TRBV7-9|TRBJ2-1
CASSSQGFGLDEQFF
TGTGCCAGCAGCTCCCAGGGGTTCGGTCTTGATGAGCAGTTCTTC
>-|-|TRBV7-9|TRBJ1-1
CASSPGTRNTEAFF
TGTGCCAGCAGCCCCGGGACAAGGAACACTGAAGCTTTCTTT
>-|-|TRBV5-1|TRBJ2-6
CASSKTGYSGANVLTF
TGCGCCAGCAGCAAGACAGGTTACTCTGGGGCCAACGTCCTGACTTTC
>-|-|TRBV10-1|TRBJ2-2
CASSVTGIVGELFF
TGCGCCAGCAGTGTAACAGGGATTGTCGGGGAGCTGTTTTTT
>few|-|TRBV5-6|TRBJ2-1
CASSVDPSFQFF
TGTGCCAGCAGCGTGGACCCAAGTTTTCAGTTCTTC
>-|-|TRBV9|TRBJ2-7
CASSAVTGYEQYF
TGTGCCAGCAGCGCCGTCACGGGTTACGAGCAGTACTTC
>-|-|TRBV6-2/TRBV6-3|TRBJ2-5
CASMGRGRALGTQYF
TGTGCCAGCATGGGACGGGGAAGAGCTCTGGGGACCCAGTACTTC
>-|-|TRBV20-1|TRBJ2-5
CSSLGFIEETQYF
TGCAGTTCCCTGGGGTTCATTGAAGAGACCCAGTACTTC
>-|TRBD1|TRBV11-3|TRBJ2-4
CASSSGQGHQYF
TGTGCCAGCAGCTCGGGACAGGGACACCAGTACTTC
>-|-|TRBV24-1|TRBJ2-5
CATSDSPQETQYF
TGTGCCACCAGTGATTCCCCTCAAGAGACCCAGTACTTC
>few|-|TRBV4-3|TRBJ2-5
CASSQEGRVDEQYF
TGCGCCAGCAGCCAAGAAGGCAGGGTTGATGAGCAGTACTTC
>few|TRBD1|TRBV20-1|TRBJ2-5
CSALGQGDQETQYF
TGCAGTGCCCTTGGACAGGGTGACCAAGAGACCCAGTACTTC
>-|TRBD1|TRBV6-6|TRBJ1-4
CASSLGQVGEKLFF
TGTGCCAGCAGTCTTGGACAGGTTGGGGAAAAACTGTTTTTT
>-|TRBD1|TRBV27|TRBJ2-7
CASSLGQGTSQYF
TGTGCCAGCAGCCTCGGACAGGGGACTTCGCAGTACTTC
>-|TRBD2|TRBV27|TRBJ2-1
CASSSTGLAGNPRNHEQFF
TGTGCCAGCAGTTCTACCGGGCTAGCGGGAAACCCGAGGAACCATGAGCAGTTCTTC
>few|TRBD1|TRBV20-1|TRBJ1-1
CSAPQDRAAFF
TGCAGTGCTCCGCAGGACAGGGCGGCTTTCTTT
>-|TRBD1|TRBV20-1|TRBJ1-4
CSARTTPGQGDEKLFF
TGCAGTGCTAGAACTACGCCGGGACAGGGGGATGAAAAACTGTTTTTT
>-|TRBD2|TRBV4-2|TRBJ2-7
CASSQAGGRPDYEQYF
TGTGCCAGCAGCCAAGCAGGCGGGAGGCCCGACTACGAGCAGTACTTC
>-|-|TRBV7-9|TRBJ2-7
CASRQEGVRGSEQYF
TGTGCCAGCAGACAAGAGGGGGTCCGCGGTTCCGAGCAGTACTTC
>-|TRBD1|TRBV5-1|TRBJ1-2
CASSPRETGVFGYTF
TGCGCCAGCAGCCCGCGGGAGACAGGGGTATTCGGCTACACCTTC
>few|TRBD1|TRBV11-2|TRBJ1-5
CASSLNEGTGGRQPQHF
TGTGCCAGCAGCTTAAACGAAGGGACAGGGGGAAGACAGCCCCAGCATTTT
>once|-|TRBV29-1|TRBJ2-7
CSLPRTGEQYF
TGCAGCCTCCCCCGCACGGGAGAGCAGTACTTC
>few|-|TRBV20-1|TRBJ2-5
CSASLGARETQYF
TGCAGTGCTAGTCTGGGGGCTCGAGAGACCCAGTACTTC
>-|-|TRBV20-1|TRBJ1-6
CSASDTAKSPLHF
TGCAGTGCTAGCGACACGGCGAAATCACCCCTCCACTTT
>-|TRBD2|TRBV11-1|TRBJ2-7
CASSLAPAGDKTQNF
TGTGCCAGCAGCTTAGCACCAGCGGGAGATAAGACCCAGAACTTC
>-|-|TRBV20-1|TRBJ2-7
CSARDGADGYYEQYF
TGCAGTGCTAGAGATGGGGCCGACGGATACTACGAGCAGTACTTC
>-|-|TRBV5-6|TRBJ2-6
CASFYGVSGANVLTF
TGTGCCAGCTTCTACGGGGTCTCTGGGGCCAACGTCCTGACTTTC
>-|-|TRBV6-1|TRBJ2-3
CASSPGRGSDTQYF
TGTGCCAGCAGCCCCGGCAGGGGATCAGATACGCAGTATTTT
>-|-|TRBV11-2|TRBJ2-3
CASSLDGTLITDTQYF
TGTGCCAGCAGCTTAGATGGGACCCTCATCACAGATACGCAGTATTTT
>few|TRBD1|TRBV29-1|TRBJ2-4
CSVRTGAYRYF
TGCAGCGTTCGGACAGGGGCTTACCGGTACTTC
>few|-|TRBV20-1|TRBJ2-3
CSASSLTQYF
TGCAGTGCTAGTAGCTTAACGCAGTATTTT
>few|-|TRBV29-1|TRBJ2-7
CSAGALEGGEQYF
TGCAGCGCCGGGGCGTTAGAGGGGGGTGAGCAGTACTTC
>few|TRBD1|TRBV20-1|TRBJ2-7
CSAGRQGFSYEQYF
TGCAGTGCTGGGCGACAGGGATTCTCCTACGAGCAGTACTTC
>-|-|TRBV2|TRBJ2-7
CASNYVQGQLEEQYF
TGTGCCAGCAACTACGTACAGGGTCAACTTGAGGAGCAGTACTTC
>-|TRBD1|TRBV27|TRBJ2-1
CASREQGKGNEQFF
TGTGCCAGTCGGGAACAGGGGAAGGGCAATGAGCAGTTCTTC
>-|-|TRBV11-2|TRBJ2-3
CASSLVPGGAVLDTQYF
TGTGCCAGCAGCTTAGTCCCTGGCGGAGCAGTTCTCGATACGCAGTATTTT
>many|-|TRBV14|TRBJ2-5
CASLTGEETQYF
TGTGCCAGCTTAACCGGAGAGGAGACCCAGTACTTC
>once|TRBD2|TRBV7-2|TRBJ2-7
CASSHRGGDYEQYF
TGTGCCAGCAGCCACCGGGGAGGGGACTACGAGCAGTACTTC
>-|-|TRBV3-1|TRBJ1-6
CASSQDLENSPLHF
TGTGCCAGCAGCCAAGATCTTGAGAATTCACCCCTCCACTTT
>-|-|TRBV7-2|TRBJ2-7
CASSLGAQGTGREQYF
TGTGCCAGCAGCTTAGGCGCACAGGGAACAGGGCGCGAGCAGTACTTC
>-|TRBD2|TRBV6-5|TRBJ2-1
CASRRGLAGYNEQFF
TGTGCCAGCAGGCGGGGACTAGCGGGGTACAATGAGCAGTTCTTC
>-|-|TRBV29-1|TRBJ2-3
CSVGVVGATDTQYF
TGCAGCGTGGGGGTAGTGGGCGCCACAGATACGCAGTATTTT
>few|-|TRBV20-1|TRBJ2-7
CSARRDRTDYEQYF
TGCAGTGCTCGCCGGGACCGAACCGACTACGAGCAGTACTTC
>many|-|TRBV29-1|TRBJ2-3
CSAEGGTSADTQYF
TGCAGCGCCGAGGGGGGGACCTCCGCAGATACGCAGTATTTT
>-|-|TRBV20-1|TRBJ2-5
CSAADGEALRQETQYF
TGCAGTGCCGCCGACGGCGAGGCCCTCCGTCAAGAGACCCAGTACTTC
>-|TRBD2|TRBV11-1|TRBJ2-1
CASSLNQASGRNNEQFF
TGTGCCAGCAGCCTCAACCAGGCTAGCGGGAGAAACAATGAGCAGTTCTTC
>-|TRBD1|TRBV6-5|TRBJ2-1
CAGSSGQGIYNERFF
TGTGCCGGCAGTTCGGGACAGGGGATCTACAATGAGCGGTTCTTC
>-|-|TRBV5-4|TRBJ2-7
CATQSGGGLQEQYF
TGTGCCACCCAGTCAGGTGGGGGCCTTCAAGAGCAGTACTTC
>-|TRBD2|TRBV7-2|TRBJ2-4
CAGSPGGGRKNIQYF
TGTGCCGGCAGCCCGGGCGGGGGACGAAAAAACATTCAGTACTTC
>-|TRBD1|TRBV6-5|TRBJ1-1
CASSSRDRGRRAFF
TGTGCCAGCAGTTCACGGGACAGGGGGCGCCGGGCTTTCTTT
>-|-|TRBV20-1|TRBJ1-6
CSARDGGGLNSPPHF
TGCAGTGCTAGAGATGGCGGGGGGCTGAATTCACCCCCCCACTTT
>few|TRBD1|TRBV19|TRBJ2-4
CASSLATGTGFWHIQYF
TGTGCCAGTAGCCTCGCCACCGGGACAGGGTTTTGGCACATTCAGTACTTC
>once|-|TRBV14|TRBJ2-5
CASSGWTGLNEQYF
TGTGCCAGCAGCGGGTGGACTGGGCTCAATGAGCAGTACTTC
>few|-|TRBV20-1|TRBJ2-3
CSASDSDTQYF
TGCAGTGCCTCCGACTCGGATACGCAGTATTTT
>many|-|TRBV12-3/TRBV12-4|TRBJ2-7
CASSSLSYEQYF
TGTGCCAGCAGTTCCCTATCCTACGAGCAGTACTTC
>-|-|TRBV20-1|TRBJ1-5
CSAEGSGNQPQHF
TGCAGTGCCGAGGGATCGGGCAATCAGCCCCAGCATTTT